This T cell receptor (beta chain) was captured in a study of T cell responses to AZD1222 COVID-19 vaccine. Study results and caveats: With two AZD1222 doses given, Spike-specific TCR breadth and depth both rose. Dominant CD4 TCR responses targeted spike regions 160-218 and 743-854.

TCRdb's copy holds only in-frame clones and misses some; the assay was immunoSEQ multiplex PCR. The data contain some 170,000 clones, 90% of them singletons. V lost 3 bases, J lost 5 bases, and 10 bases stayed unmatched. The CDR3 contains 15 residues. Germline V gives CDR1 LNHNV, CDR2 YYDKDF (reference sequence). Concerning this clone itself: Its antigen is as yet unknown.

The chain joins TRBV15 to TRBJ2-7; 7 bases fit TRBD2. The clonotype comes from an adult who received the MenACWY meningococcal vaccine as a control. Sample: peripheral blood, taken 28 days after the second dose of the MenACWY control vaccine. Written as DNA, the CDR3 is TGTGCCACCAGCAGGCTAGCGGATGCATACCACGAGCAGTACTTC. Encoded protein: CATSRLADAYHEQYF. Full variable domain (outside the CDR3, taken from reference TRBV15 and TRBJ2-7): DAMVIQNPRYQVTQFGKPVTLSCSQTLNHNVMYWYQQKSSQAPKLLFHYYDKDFNNEADTPDNFQSRRPNTSFCFLDIRSPGLGDTAMYLCATSRLADAYHEQYFGPGTRLTVT.